The 2 T cell receptor beta chains listed next were all sequenced from one sample in a study of cytomegalovirus exposure and HLA in healthy donors. The PCR ran on 60 Vbeta and 13 Jbeta primers. The method was immunoSEQ multiplex PCR; TCRdb's version includes in-frame clones alone and lacks a portion of them. The sample carries around 250,000 clones, about nine tenths recorded once. Material: PBMCs. The origin of the receptors is a girl aged 2 to 10 in good health and CMV-seronegative.

This clone was counted once. The chain couples TRBV7-6 to TRBJ2-2; D is unclear. The germline gives CDR1 SGHVS, CDR2 FNYEAQ. Trimming shortened V by 3 bases and J by 8 bases, and 7 bases separated the two germline ends. This CDR3 contains 12 residues. DNA of the CDR3: TGTGCCAGCAGCTTGTCCGGGGGGGAGCTGTTTTTT. Translated, it gives CASSLSGGELFF.

In this sample, this clone turned up a few times. The chain links TRBV7-6 to TRBJ2-7; no definite D call. V dropped 1 base and J dropped 7 bases, with 14 bases sitting between them. This CDR3 spans 14 amino acids. Germline loops: CDR1 SGHVS, CDR2 FNYEAQ. The CDR3 sequence is CASSLGVPAREQYF. CDR3 nucleotide sequence: TGTGCCAGCAGCTTAGGAGTGCCAGCGCGGGAGCAGTACTTC.